Below are 22 T cell receptor beta chains sequenced from a single sample in a study of technical replicates of blood from several donors. Clones were read by immunoSEQ multiplex PCR, and TCRdb kept only the in-frame ones, dropping some. This table holds fewer than 100,000 clones, 89% found once. The sequenced material came from T cells isolated from PBMCs. These TCRs come from a human donor in good health.

This clone has only a few counts. The chain uses TRBV2 and TRBJ1-2; D is perhaps TRBD1 (5 bases). CDR1 is SNHLY and CDR2 is FYNNEI in the germline V gene. The CDR3 sequence is 13 residues long. V shed 7 bases and J shed 8 bases, with 17 bases lying between them. This chain's CDR3 is CASTGGRGNGYTF. The CDR3 coding sequence is TGTGCCAGCACCGGGGGTAGAGGGAACGGCTACACCTTC.

The V call is TRBV7-9, the J call TRBJ1-5; 7 bases are a match to TRBD1. Germline V gene sequence: CDR1 SEHNR, CDR2 FQNEAQ (reference sequence). This CDR3 has 16 residues. V lost 5 bases and J lost 4; bases outside the gene matches: 11. The DNA for the CDR3 is TGTGCCAGCAGCCAGTTCGGGACAGACCATAATCAGCCCCAGCATTTT. It is translated as CASSQFGTDHNQPQHF.

This chain joins TRBV5-1 and TRBJ2-7; a possible D gene is TRBD2 (6 bases). Germline CDR1 reads SGHRS; CDR2 reads YFSETQ. The CDR3 is made up of 13 amino acids. V shed 7 bases and J shed 4 bases, with 15 bases lying between them. DNA of the CDR3: TGCGCCAGCGGAGTTCGGGAGCAGTACGAGCAGTACTTC. This codes for CASGVREQYEQYF.

CDR3 DNA sequence: TGTGCCATACGGGACAGGGCATATGGCTACACCTTC. The encoded protein is CAIRDRAYGYTF. The chain is built from TRBV11-2 and TRBJ1-2; 9 bases match TRBD1. Germline assignment: CDR1 SGHAT and CDR2 FQNNGV. This CDR3 comprises 12 residues. J was trimmed by 5 bases and V by 10 bases; bases with no gene match: 5.

The rearrangement uses TRBV11-2 and TRBJ2-1; tentative D call: TRBD1 (6 bases). Germline-derived CDR1 and CDR2 are SGHAT and FQNNGV. This CDR3 has 15 amino acids. V was clipped by 4 bases and J by 7 bases, with 17 bases between them. In nucleotides, the CDR3 is TGTGCCAGCAGCTACAGCCGGGACACGAGAAATGAGCAGTTCTTC. Translated: CASSYSRDTRNEQFF.

The rearrangement joins TRBV2 to TRBJ2-1; 8 nucleotides align to TRBD1. V was pared by 7 bases and J by 8 bases, with 13 bases of the junction left unmatched. CDR1 and CDR2 from the germline V gene are SNHLY and FYNNEI. This CDR3 contains 15 residues. The CDR3 sequence: CASTTPKQGGYEQFF. CDR3 coding DNA: TGTGCCAGCACCACACCCAAACAGGGGGGCTATGAGCAGTTCTTC.

The gene calls are TRBV5-1 and TRBJ2-7; TRBD2 is a possible D gene (5 bases). There are 13 residues in the CDR3. Trimming shortened V by 4 bases and J by 3 bases, and 11 bases separated the two germline ends. Germline loops: CDR1 SGHRS, CDR2 YFSETQ. The CDR3 DNA is TGCGCCAGCAGCGGGAGATCAGGCTACGAGCAGTACTTC. It specifies CASSGRSGYEQYF.

The table lists this clone with a count of one. The chain has TRBV11-3 and TRBJ2-3, with TRBD2 as a possible D gene (6 bases). The V end was cut by 1 base, the J end by 0 bases, with 8 bases between. Germline CDR1 SGHNT, CDR2 YENEEA. The CDR3 spans 15 residues. The CDR3 nucleotides are TGTGCCAGCAGCTTAGGTCTAGCGAGCACAGATACGCAGTATTTT. Translated, it gives CASSLGLASTDTQYF.

This clone was recorded a few times. The chain uses TRBV18 and TRBJ2-2; no clear D. Germline lookup yields CDR1 KGHSH and CDR2 LQKENI. The CDR3 consists of 15 residues. V lost 3 bases and J lost 1, with 9 bases in between. The CDR3 region is CASSPLNLNTGELFF. The CDR3 bases are TGTGCCAGCTCACCTCTAAACTTGAACACCGGGGAGCTGTTTTTT.

The rearrangement uses TRBV30 and TRBJ2-1; TRBD2 matches 8 bases. The CDR3 length is 12 residues. Germline-derived CDR1 and CDR2 are GTSNPN and SVGIG (reference sequence). After removal of 5 bases from V and 8 bases from J, the junction contained 5 bases not matched to a gene. CDR3 DNA: TGTGCCTGGGACAGCGGGAGCTATGAGCAGTTCTTC. Encoded protein: CAWDSGSYEQFF.

This clone has just a few counts. The chain is built from TRBV30 and TRBJ1-5; D gene uncertain. Trimming stripped 7 bases from V and 1 base from J, with 17 bases between. CDR1 and CDR2 from the germline V gene are GTSNPN and SVGIG (reference sequence). The CDR3 loop spans 15 amino acids. CDR3 in amino acids: CASDGLFGSNQPQHF. Written as DNA, the CDR3 is TGTGCCTCTGATGGGCTCTTTGGGAGCAATCAGCCCCAGCATTTT.

The V call is TRBV2, the J call TRBJ2-2, with 8 bases that match TRBD2. J lost 5 bases, V lost 9 bases, and 14 bases had no gene match. Germline V lookup: CDR1 SNHLY, CDR2 FYNNEI. The CDR3 has 16 residues. The CDR3 nucleotides read TGTGCCAGTAACGGGAAGCGGGAGTTGGATACCGGGGAGCTGTTTTTT. This gives the protein CASNGKRELDTGELFF.

V and J are TRBV5-4 and TRBJ1-3, with D possibly TRBD1 on 5 matching bases. CDR1 and CDR2 (germline): SGHNT, YYREEE (reference sequence). This CDR3 has 15 amino acids. V gave up 2 bases and J gave up 0 bases, with 9 bases separating them. The DNA for the CDR3 is TGTGCCAGCAGCTTAGCAGGGCGCTCTGGAAACACCATATATTTT. Its translation: CASSLAGRSGNTIYF.

The chain links TRBV11-2 to TRBJ2-5; 11 nucleotides line up with TRBD2. The CDR3 totals 15 residues. Germline CDR1 is SGHAT and CDR2 is FQNNGV. V dropped 8 bases and J dropped 3; count of bases not matched to a gene: 8. CDR3 amino acids: CASSPTSGMEETQYF. As DNA, the CDR3 is TGTGCCAGCTCACCGACTAGCGGGATGGAAGAGACCCAGTACTTC.

The chain's CDR3 is CASSVGLDGSAYEQYF. The DNA for the CDR3 is TGTGCCAGCAGCGTAGGTTTAGACGGGAGTGCCTACGAGCAGTACTTC. The chain couples TRBV9 to TRBJ2-7, with a possible D match to TRBD2 (6 bases). The germline V gene has CDR1 SGDLS and CDR2 YYNGEE. This CDR3 has 16 amino acids. The V end lost 0 bases, the J end lost 2 bases, and 15 bases lay between the germline ends. Full variable domain (rest looked up from reference TRBV9 and TRBJ2-7): DSGVTQTPKHLITATGQRVTLRCSPRSGDLSVYWYQQSLDQGLQFLIQYYNGEERAKGNILERFSAQQFPDLHSELNLSSLELGDSALYFCASSVGLDGSAYEQYFGPGTRLTVT.

Only one count was recorded for this clone. The chain uses TRBV5-4 and TRBJ2-7; TRBD1 is a possible D gene (7 bases). This CDR3 has 16 amino acids. The germline CDR1 and CDR2 sequences are SGHNT and YYREEE (reference sequence). V was clipped by 0 bases and J by 2 bases, with 15 bases between them. DNA of the CDR3: TGTGCCAGCAGCTTGGGCGGGACAGTTGGTGCCTACGAGCAGTACTTC. Its translation: CASSLGGTVGAYEQYF.

The rearrangement links TRBV10-3 to TRBJ1-4; maybe TRBD1 (6 bases). V gave up 8 bases and J gave up 3 bases, with 10 bases separating them. Germline CDR1 is ENHRY and CDR2 is SYGVKD. CDR3 size: 13 residues. The CDR3 DNA follows: TGTGCCATCCAAGGACAGTCTAATGAAAAACTGTTTTTT. This encodes CAIQGQSNEKLFF.

This chain links TRBV29-1 with TRBJ2-5, with D unclear. The germline V and J ends were trimmed by 3 bases and 1 base, with 9 bases remaining between them. This CDR3 has 13 amino acids. CDR1 and CDR2 from the germline V gene are SQVTM and ANQGSEA. CDR3 amino acids: CSVELTFQETQYF. For the CDR3, the DNA is TGCAGCGTTGAGCTGACATTCCAAGAGACCCAGTACTTC. Combining the CDR3 with reference TRBV29-1 and TRBJ2-5 gives the whole variable domain SAVISQKPSRDICQRGTSLTIQCQVDSQVTMMFWYRQQPGQSLTLIATANQGSEATYESGFVIDKFPISRPNLTFSTLTVSNMSPEDSSIYLCSVELTFQETQYFGPGTRLLVL.

This clone came up a few times. This CDR3 reads CASSDKGTVLNYGYTF. The CDR3 DNA follows: TGTGCCAGCAGTGATAAAGGGACAGTCCTTAACTATGGCTACACCTTC. V gene TRBV2 combines with J gene TRBJ1-2, with 7 nucleotides matching TRBD1. The CDR3 length is 16 residues. Germline assignment: CDR1 SNHLY and CDR2 FYNNEI. V shed 3 bases and J 1 base; nucleotides not matched to a gene: 8.

This clone was observed a single time. This chain connects TRBV7-2 to TRBJ1-1, with 8 bases aligning to TRBD1. V shed 4 bases and J 5 bases; nucleotides not matched to a gene: 6. The CDR3 extends over 14 amino acids. CDR1 is SGHTA, CDR2 FQGNSA, per germline. CDR3 sequence reads: CASSSTTGGTEAFF. The DNA for the CDR3 is TGTGCCAGCAGCTCAACTACAGGGGGAACTGAAGCTTTCTTT.

The genes are TRBV10-3 and TRBJ1-1, with 9 nucleotides matching TRBD1. J gave up 1 base and V 6 bases, and 3 bases lay outside the gene matches. The germline V gene encodes CDR1 ENHRY and CDR2 SYGVKD. The length of the CDR3 is 14 residues. This chain's CDR3 is CAIRTTGGNTEAFF. The CDR3 nucleotides read TGTGCCATCAGGACGACAGGGGGGAACACTGAAGCTTTCTTT.

The J gene is TRBJ2-3, the V gene TRBV7-8; D gene ambiguous. CDR1 is SGHVS, CDR2 FQNEAQ, per germline. The length of the CDR3 is 15 residues. With 5 bases removed from V and 1 base from J, the gap between germline ends came to 13 bases. CDR3 region: CASSRDSFRTDTQYF. For the CDR3, the DNA is TGTGCCAGCAGCCGCGACTCTTTCCGCACAGATACGCAGTATTTT. Using reference TRBV7-8 and TRBJ2-3 for the parts outside the CDR3, the full variable domain is GAGVSQSPRYKVAKRGQDVALRCDPISGHVSLFWYQQALGQGPEFLTYFQNEAQLDKSGLPSDRFFAERPEGSVSTLKIQRTQQEDSAVYLCASSRDSFRTDTQYFGPGTRLTVL.